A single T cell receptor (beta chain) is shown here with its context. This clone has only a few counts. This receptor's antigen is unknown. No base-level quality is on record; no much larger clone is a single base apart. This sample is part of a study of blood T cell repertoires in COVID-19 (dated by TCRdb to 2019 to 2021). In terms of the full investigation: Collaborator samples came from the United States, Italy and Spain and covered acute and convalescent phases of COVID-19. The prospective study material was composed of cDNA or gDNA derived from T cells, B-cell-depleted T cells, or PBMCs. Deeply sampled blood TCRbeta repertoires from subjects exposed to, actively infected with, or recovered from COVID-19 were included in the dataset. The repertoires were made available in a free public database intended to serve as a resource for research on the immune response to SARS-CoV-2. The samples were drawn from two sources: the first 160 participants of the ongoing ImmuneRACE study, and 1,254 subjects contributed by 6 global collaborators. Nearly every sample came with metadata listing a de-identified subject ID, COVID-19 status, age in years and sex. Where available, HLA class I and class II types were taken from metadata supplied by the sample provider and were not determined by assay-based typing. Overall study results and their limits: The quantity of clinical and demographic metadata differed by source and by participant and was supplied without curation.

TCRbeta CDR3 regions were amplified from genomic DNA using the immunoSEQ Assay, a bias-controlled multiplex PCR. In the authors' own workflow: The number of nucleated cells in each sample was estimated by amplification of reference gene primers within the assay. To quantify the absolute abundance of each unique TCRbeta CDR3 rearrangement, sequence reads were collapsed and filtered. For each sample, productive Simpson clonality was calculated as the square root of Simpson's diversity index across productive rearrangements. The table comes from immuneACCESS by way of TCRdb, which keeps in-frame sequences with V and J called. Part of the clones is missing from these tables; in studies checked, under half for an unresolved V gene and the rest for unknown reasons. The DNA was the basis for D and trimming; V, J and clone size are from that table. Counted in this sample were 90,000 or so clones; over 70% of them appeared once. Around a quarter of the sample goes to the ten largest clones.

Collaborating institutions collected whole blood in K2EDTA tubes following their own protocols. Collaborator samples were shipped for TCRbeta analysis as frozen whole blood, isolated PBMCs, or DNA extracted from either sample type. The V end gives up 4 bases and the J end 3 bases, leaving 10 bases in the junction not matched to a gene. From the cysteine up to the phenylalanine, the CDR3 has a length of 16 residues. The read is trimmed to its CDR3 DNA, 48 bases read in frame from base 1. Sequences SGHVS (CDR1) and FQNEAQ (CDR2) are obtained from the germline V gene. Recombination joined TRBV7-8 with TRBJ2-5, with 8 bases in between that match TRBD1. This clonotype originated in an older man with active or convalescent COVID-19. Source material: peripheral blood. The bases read TGTGCCAGCAGCTATTTCAGGGGGCTGGGGGAAGAGACCCAGTACTTC. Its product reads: CASSYFRGLGEETQYF.